This entry concerns a single TCR beta chain. The sample is drawn from a study of cytomegalovirus exposure and HLA in healthy donors. V was shortened by 5 bases and J by 2 bases, with 16 bases between the two germline ends. Germline CDR1 and CDR2: SGHTA and FQGNSA. This CDR3 is built from 15 residues. Some clones are missing from TCRdb's copy, which holds only in-frame ones; the method was immunoSEQ multiplex PCR. The sample yields about 200,000 clones, around 84% seen once. The TCR comes from a woman in her twenties or thirties in good health and CMV-seropositive. The source material was PBMCs. The chain is built from TRBV7-2 and TRBJ2-7; maybe TRBD1 (6 bases). The CDR3 here is CASSQQGPSAYEQYF. The CDR3 nucleotides read TGTGCCAGCAGCCAGCAGGGGCCTAGTGCCTACGAGCAGTACTTC.